A selection of T cell receptor beta chains follows, all from one sample in a study of T and B cells in COVID-19 patients. TCRdb processed the multiplex PCR reads anew with MiXCR; each CDR3 protein has one entry. The data show about 11,000 distinct CDR3 sequences, 33% seen once. Sequenced material: blood. These receptors all stem from a human donor with active COVID-19. The CDR3 runs from the conserved cysteine through the conserved F or W. The D gene is left open where the match is weak. Not all rows give a size; the values are once, few, many and, for expanded clones, a class.

abundance	d_gene	v_gene	j_gene	CDR3nt	CDR3aa
few	TRBD1	TRBV6-5	TRBJ1-6	TGTGCCAGCCGGCGAGTGGGACAGAATAATTCACCCCTCCACTTT	CASRRVGQNNSPLHF
few	TRBD1	TRBV5-1	TRBJ2-6	TGCGCCAGCAGCCAGGGACAGCTCTCTGGGGCCAACGTCCTGACTTTC	CASSQGQLSGANVLTF
few	TRBD1	TRBV15	TRBJ1-2	TGTGCCACCAGCGTAATGGGACAGGGGTATGGCTACACCTTC	CATSVMGQGYGYTF
-	TRBD2	TRBV12-3/TRBV12-4	TRBJ2-1	TGTGCCAGCAGTTACCCCGGGACTAGCGGCAGAGGGGGCTCCTACAATGAGCAGTTCTTC	CASSYPGTSGRGGSYNEQFF
-	TRBD2	TRBV20-1	TRBJ2-5	TGCAGTGCCCTAAGCGCGGGGGAGACTCAAGAGACCCAGTACTTC	CSALSAGETQETQYF
-	TRBD1	TRBV6-1	TRBJ1-5	TGTGCCAGCAGTCTGGGACAGGAGGGGATCCAGCCCCAGCATTTT	CASSLGQEGIQPQHF
medium-sized	-	TRBV19	TRBJ1-2	TGTGCCAGTAGTATAGGAGTGGCGGTGGTGGGTACCTATGGCTACACCTTC	CASSIGVAVVGTYGYTF
medium-sized	-	TRBV6-1	TRBJ2-7	TGTGCCAGCAGTGATATGAGGCCATACGAGCAGTACTTC	CASSDMRPYEQYF
few	TRBD1	TRBV12-3/TRBV12-4	TRBJ2-7	TGTGCCAGCAGCCTCGGACAGGGGACGTGGTACGAGCAGTACTTC	CASSLGQGTWYEQYF
medium-sized	-	TRBV6-5	TRBJ2-5	TGTGCCAGCAGTATGGGGAGCCAAGGGACCCAGTACTTC	CASSMGSQGTQYF
-	-	TRBV2	TRBJ2-7	TGTGCCAGCATTACGGCCGTTGGCAGGGACCCCTACGAGCAGTACTTC	CASITAVGRDPYEQYF
-	TRBD1	TRBV5-1	TRBJ1-4	TGCGCCAGCAGGCTCGGGACAGGGCGAGAAAAACTGTTTTTT	CASRLGTGREKLFF
few	-	TRBV12-3/TRBV12-4	TRBJ1-2	TGTGCCAGCAGTACCGGGAGGGGTGGCTACACCTTC	CASSTGRGGYTF
-	TRBD2	TRBV27	TRBJ2-3	TGTGCCAGCAGGGTGCGGGGGGGAACAGATACGCAGTATTTT	CASRVRGGTDTQYF
-	TRBD1	TRBV6-1	TRBJ2-5	TGTGCCAGCACCCGGGACAGCAAAGAGACCCAGTACTTC	CASTRDSKETQYF
-	-	TRBV6-1	TRBJ2-1	TGTCCCAGCAGCAAGATCCGGACGGCGGGGCTCGATGAGCAGTTCTTC	CPSSKIRTAGLDEQFF
-	-	TRBV6-2/TRBV6-3	TRBJ2-3	TGTGCCAGCAGTCCGACCATTAGTACAGATACGCAGTATTTT	CASSPTISTDTQYF
-	TRBD1	TRBV6-1	TRBJ1-2	TGTGCCAGCAGTGTAGGACAGGGGAGCAGCTATGGCTACACCTTC	CASSVGQGSSYGYTF
-	TRBD2	TRBV6-6	TRBJ2-1	TGTGCCAGCAGTTACTCTAGAAATATAGCGGGGGGGCTTAATGAGCAGTTCTTC	CASSYSRNIAGGLNEQFF
medium-sized	-	TRBV27	TRBJ2-2	TGTGCCAGCAGTCTGGCCCCCGGGGTCACCGGGGAGCTGTTTTTT	CASSLAPGVTGELFF
-	-	TRBV5-5	TRBJ1-6	TGTGCCAGCAGCTGGCTGGGTAATTCACCCCTCCACTTT	CASSWLGNSPLHF
-	-	TRBV19	TRBJ1-1	TGTGCCAGTAGTATCGGGAAGCCCCCAGCTTTCTTT	CASSIGKPPAFF
-	TRBD1	TRBV7-2	TRBJ2-7	TGTGCCAGCAGCAAGGGACAGGGTGCTGGGGAGCAGTACTTC	CASSKGQGAGEQYF
-	-	TRBV6-1	TRBJ2-5	TGTGCCAGCAGCCAGATCCGAGAGACCCAGTACTTC	CASSQIRETQYF
-	-	TRBV6-6	TRBJ1-2	TGTGCCAGCAGTTCCCCCCAGGGGCAAAGCTATGGCTACACCTTC	CASSSPQGQSYGYTF
-	-	TRBV5-1	TRBJ1-2	TGCGCCAGCAGAAGGGAGGCCTATGGCTACACCTTC	CASRREAYGYTF
-	-	TRBV13	TRBJ2-1	TGTGCCAGCAGCTCGTATAGTGAGCAGTTCTTC	CASSSYSEQFF
few	-	TRBV18	TRBJ2-1	TGTGCCAGCTCAATCCAGGGGTCCTACAATGAGCAGTTCTTC	CASSIQGSYNEQFF
medium-sized	TRBD1	TRBV12-3/TRBV12-4	TRBJ2-6	TGTGCCAGCAGTTCCTCAGGGGGCTCTGGGGCCAACGTCCTGACTTTC	CASSSSGGSGANVLTF
-	-	TRBV6-4	TRBJ1-6	TGTGCCAGCAGCCCTCGGGAGGGAGATAATTCACCCCTCCACTTT	CASSPREGDNSPLHF
medium-sized	TRBD1	TRBV27	TRBJ2-2	TGTGCCAGCAGTTTAGGGGACAGGGTCACCGGGGAGCTGTTTTTT	CASSLGDRVTGELFF
medium-sized	TRBD2	TRBV29-1	TRBJ2-5	TGCAGCGTTGATGGACTAGCGGGGGACCGTCAAGAGACCCAGTACTTC	CSVDGLAGDRQETQYF
-	-	TRBV28	TRBJ1-2	TGTGCCAGTGGTCGGGTGGGGGAATATGGCTACACCTTC	CASGRVGEYGYTF